Presented here are 23 T cell receptor beta chains from one specimen sequenced in a study of blood T cells in healthy people across ages. Using a J-beta primer mix together with a sample-barcoded 5' primer, a second PCR was run for roughly 6 to 11 cycles. TCRdb used MiXCR to reprocess the 5' RACE reads, holding one entry per CDR3 protein. Here the sample spans roughly 800,000 distinct CDR3 sequences, roughly 25% being singletons. The same data also contributed to another study, on T cells of mothers and their children.

The specimen sequenced was blood. Receptors originate from a boy aged 10-17 years in good health.

Concerning this clonotype: At one end, the junction sequence differs from germline, possibly due to a read error. V usage is TRBV20-1 and J usage is TRBJ2-4, with D perhaps TRBD1 or TRBD2 (5 bases each). Germline V gives CDR1 DFQATT, CDR2 SNEGSKA (reference sequence). The CDR3 loop spans 14 amino acids. CDR3 loop: CSARESGTGNIRYF. The CDR3 DNA reads TGCAGTGCTAGAGAATCAGGGACGGGCAACATTCGGTACTTC.

The V and J genes are TRBV19 and TRBJ2-1, with 9 bases fitting TRBD2. The CDR3 covers 14 residues. The junction had 7 bases not matched to a gene; V was cut back by 5 bases and J by 8 bases. The germline gives CDR1 LNHDA, CDR2 SQIVND (reference sequence). The CDR3 region is CASSVAGVGYEQFF. CDR3 in DNA: TGTGCCAGTAGTGTAGCGGGGGTTGGATATGAGCAGTTCTTC.

The genes are TRBV20-1 and TRBJ2-3; weak D call: TRBD1 (7 bases). CDR1 is DFQATT, CDR2 SNEGSKA, per germline (reference sequence). The CDR3 consists of 17 residues. V dropped 1 base and J dropped 14 bases, with 31 bases sitting between them. CDR3 nucleotides: TGCAGTGCTAGAGGGACAGGAGGATTTACTAGCACAGATAAGCGGTATTTT. This sequence encodes CSARGTGGFTSTDKRYF.

The rearrangement joins TRBV5-1 to TRBJ2-1, with a tentative D call TRBD2 (6 bases). The V gene lost 1 base and the J gene lost 2 bases, with 13 bases spanning the gap. CDR3 size: 16 residues. The V gene's germline CDR1 is SGHRS and CDR2 YFSETQ. Here the CDR3 DNA reads TGCGCCAGCAGCTTGACCGCGGAGGGCCCCTACAATGAGCAGTTCTTC. This sequence encodes CASSLTAEGPYNEQFF.

The chain recombines TRBV12-3 or TRBV12-4 with TRBJ2-2, with D maybe TRBD1 (5 bases). V shed 3 bases and J shed 6 bases, with 8 bases lying between them. The CDR3 has 13 amino acids. The CDR3 nucleotides read TGTGCCAGCAGTTTCCCAGGGTCCGGGGAGCTGTTTTTT. Translated, it gives CASSFPGSGELFF.

V gene TRBV20-1 combines with J gene TRBJ2-7; either TRBD1 or TRBD2 may supply D (5 bases each). The CDR3 sequence is 13 residues long. The germline V and J ends were trimmed by 0 bases and 10 bases, with 16 bases remaining between them. Germline-derived CDR1 and CDR2 are DFQATT and SNEGSKA (reference sequence). The CDR3 region has the DNA TGCAGTGCTAGAGATCTCGGGGTTTGGGACCAGTACTTC. It specifies CSARDLGVWDQYF.

This chain joins TRBV4-3 and TRBJ2-7, with D perhaps matching TRBD2 (5 bases). Trimming shortened V by 5 bases and J by 3 bases, and 11 bases separated the two germline ends. CDR3 size: 13 residues. Germline V gene data show CDR1 as LGHNA and CDR2 as YSLEER. The CDR3 sequence is CASSTGVGYEQYF. The CDR3 region has the DNA TGCGCCAGCAGCACCGGGGTAGGCTACGAGCAGTACTTC.

This chain joins TRBV7-2 and TRBJ2-5; 7 bases line up with TRBD1. With 3 bases clipped from V and 4 bases from J, the junction kept 11 bases outside the gene matches. CDR1 SGHTA and CDR2 FQGNSA come from the germline V gene. The CDR3 is made up of 16 amino acids. As DNA, the CDR3 is TGTGCCAGCAGCTTGATGACCGCGACAGGGCCAGAGACCCAGTACTTC. Translated: CASSLMTATGPETQYF.

This clonotype was recorded a few times. V gene TRBV28 combines with J gene TRBJ1-4, with 7 positions matching TRBD1. This CDR3 contains 14 residues. Trimming took 6 bases from V and 8 from J; bases not matched to a gene: 9. Germline lookup yields CDR1 MDHEN and CDR2 SYDVKM. CDR3 nucleotide sequence: TGTGCCAGCAGCAGGGGGGGTTGGGGGGAAAAACTGTTTTTT. It specifies CASSRGGWGEKLFF.

The rearrangement joins TRBV5-1 to TRBJ1-6; D perhaps matches TRBD1 (5 bases). Germline lookup yields CDR1 SGHRS and CDR2 YFSETQ. Trimming shortened V by 4 bases and J by 7 bases, and 18 bases separated the two germline ends. The CDR3 is 16 amino acids. The CDR3 loop is CASSPLAGTSNSPLHF. The CDR3, as DNA: TGCGCCAGCAGCCCCCTTGCCGGGACGTCGAATTCACCCCTCCACTTT.

The rearrangement joins TRBV6-2 or TRBV6-3 to TRBJ2-5; 8 positions match TRBD2. The CDR3 spans 15 residues. CDR1 and CDR2 (germline): MNHEY, SVGEGT. Losses at the gene ends were 0 bases for V and 5 bases for J; bases not matched to a gene: 5. The CDR3 nucleotides are TGTGCCAGCAGTTACTCGAGAGCGGGGGTGGAGACCCAGTACTTC. Translation: CASSYSRAGVETQYF.

The rearrangement uses TRBV27 and TRBJ2-7; 8 bases align to TRBD1. V dropped 5 bases and J dropped 5; count of bases not matched to a gene: 11. This CDR3 contains 15 residues. Germline V gene sequence: CDR1 MNHEY, CDR2 SMNVEV (reference sequence). DNA for the CDR3: TGTGCCAGCAGTCCCGAGGGCAGGGGGCTAGACGAGCAGTACTTC. This gives the protein CASSPEGRGLDEQYF.

The chain employs TRBV5-1 and TRBJ2-5; a possible D gene is TRBD2 (5 bases). The CDR3 has 14 amino acids. Germline CDR1 SGHRS, CDR2 YFSETQ. Trimming left V 0 bases short and J 1 base short, with 7 bases between. CDR3 residues: CASSLEAVQETQYF. CDR3 bases: TGCGCCAGCAGCTTGGAAGCGGTCCAAGAGACCCAGTACTTC.

The chain combines TRBV4-1 with TRBJ2-5; D assignment may be TRBD1 or TRBD2 (5 bases each). CDR1 is MGHRA and CDR2 is YSYEKL in the germline V gene. With 0 bases removed from V and 5 bases from J, the gap between germline ends came to 13 bases. The CDR3 spans 15 residues. The CDR3 region has the DNA TGCGCCAGCAGCCAAGATGGGGGAGCTCTTGAGACCCAGTACTTC. It translates to CASSQDGGALETQYF.

The genes are TRBV6-2 or TRBV6-3 and TRBJ2-1; the D is unclear. V was pared by 6 bases and J by 7 bases, with 16 bases between. CDR1 and CDR2 (germline): MNHEY, SVGEGT. This CDR3 is built from 14 residues. The CDR3: CASSSLTRFNEQFF. Written as DNA, the CDR3 is TGTGCCAGCAGCTCTCTGACAAGGTTTAATGAGCAGTTCTTC.

The chain employs TRBV11-3 and TRBJ1-1, with D tentatively TRBD1 (6 bases). In germline, CDR1 is SGHNT, CDR2 YENEEA. V shed 6 bases and J shed 1 base, with 12 bases lying between them. The CDR3 length is 14 residues. DNA for the CDR3: TGTGCCAGCAGGACTCCGGGACAGAACACTGAAGCTTTCTTT. This codes for CASRTPGQNTEAFF.

This clonotype was seen only a few times. The chain uses TRBV25-1 and TRBJ1-2; the match to TRBD1 covers 9 bases. CDR3 length: 15 amino acids. After removal of 8 bases from V and 3 bases from J, the junction contained 10 bases not matched to a gene. Germline CDR1 reads MGHDK; CDR2 reads SYGVNS. The CDR3 is CASSRFRQGDYGYTF. The CDR3, as DNA: TGTGCCAGCTCCCGCTTTCGACAGGGGGACTATGGCTACACCTTC.

This clonotype occurred a few times. CDR3 protein: CSVDRGGFTEAFF. CDR3 bases: TGCAGCGTTGACCGGGGGGGATTTACTGAAGCTTTCTTT. The chain couples TRBV29-1 to TRBJ1-1, with D possibly TRBD1 on 5 matching bases. This CDR3 comprises 13 residues. In germline, CDR1 is SQVTM, CDR2 ANQGSEA. V was clipped by 3 bases and J by 5 bases, with 13 bases between them.

The table lists this clonotype with a few counts. The chain links TRBV25-1 to TRBJ2-7, with D unresolved. The ends were cut back, 4 bases at V and 4 bases at J, with 17 bases in the middle. The germline V gene encodes CDR1 MGHDK and CDR2 SYGVNS. CDR3 length: 15 residues. The CDR3 DNA is TGTGCCAGCAGTGTAAACCCGGGCCACGTTTACGAGCAGTACTTC. It encodes CASSVNPGHVYEQYF.

The chain combines TRBV12-5 with TRBJ2-2, with D uncertain. V was shortened by 7 bases and J by 1 base, with 16 bases between the two germline ends. The CDR3 is 16 amino acids. Germline V gene data show CDR1 as LGHNT and CDR2 as FRNRAP. The CDR3 coding sequence is TGTGCTAGTGCCCCCCCTACCACACAGAACACCGGGGAGCTGTTTTTT. It translates to CASAPPTTQNTGELFF.

CDR3 loop: CASSAGLLAGAYEQYF. In DNA, the CDR3 is TGTGCCAGCAGCGCAGGGCTCCTAGCGGGCGCCTACGAGCAGTACTTC. This chain connects TRBV9 to TRBJ2-7; TRBD2 aligns across 8 bases. There are 16 residues in the CDR3. V gave up 3 bases and J gave up 2 bases; unmatched junction bases: 10. The germline gives CDR1 SGDLS, CDR2 YYNGEE.

The V gene is TRBV29-1, the J gene TRBJ2-5; D may be TRBD1 (5 bases). Trimming pared 8 bases from V and 4 bases from J, leaving 17 bases between. CDR1 and CDR2 (germline): SQVTM, ANQGSEA. The CDR3 totals 13 residues. The DNA of the CDR3 is TGCAGCCTCACCAGGGATTTTGGAGAGACCCAGTACTTC. This gives the protein CSLTRDFGETQYF.

In this sample, this clonotype turned up a few times. This rearrangement joins TRBV5-1 to TRBJ1-2; the D is unclear. The V and J ends lost 0 bases and 5 bases respectively, with 11 bases between them. The germline CDR1 and CDR2 sequences are SGHRS and YFSETQ. CDR3 length equals 14 residues. The CDR3 bases are TGCGCCAGCAGCTTGGCCCCGGCAGTATATGGCTACACCTTC. As protein: CASSLAPAVYGYTF.